Listed here is a single T cell receptor (beta chain). This specimen belongs to a study of Siglec-9 on CD8 T cells in melanoma. From germline, CDR1 is MNHNY and CDR2 SVGAGI (reference sequence). There are 15 residues in the CDR3. V lost 6 bases to trimming and J lost 1 base; unmatched junction nucleotides: 7. Assay: immunoSEQ multiplex PCR; the TCRdb copy retains only in-frame clones and omits some. Here the sample spans 25,000 to 30,000 clones, 75% to 85% being singletons. The chain employs TRBV6-6 and TRBJ1-2; TRBD1 matches at 8 bases. The sequence was obtained from a human donor in good health. The specimen sequenced was Siglec-9- CD8+ T cells sorted from blood. This CDR3 reads CASREHRGINYGYTF. For the CDR3, the DNA is TGTGCCAGCAGAGAACACAGGGGGATTAACTATGGCTACACCTTC.